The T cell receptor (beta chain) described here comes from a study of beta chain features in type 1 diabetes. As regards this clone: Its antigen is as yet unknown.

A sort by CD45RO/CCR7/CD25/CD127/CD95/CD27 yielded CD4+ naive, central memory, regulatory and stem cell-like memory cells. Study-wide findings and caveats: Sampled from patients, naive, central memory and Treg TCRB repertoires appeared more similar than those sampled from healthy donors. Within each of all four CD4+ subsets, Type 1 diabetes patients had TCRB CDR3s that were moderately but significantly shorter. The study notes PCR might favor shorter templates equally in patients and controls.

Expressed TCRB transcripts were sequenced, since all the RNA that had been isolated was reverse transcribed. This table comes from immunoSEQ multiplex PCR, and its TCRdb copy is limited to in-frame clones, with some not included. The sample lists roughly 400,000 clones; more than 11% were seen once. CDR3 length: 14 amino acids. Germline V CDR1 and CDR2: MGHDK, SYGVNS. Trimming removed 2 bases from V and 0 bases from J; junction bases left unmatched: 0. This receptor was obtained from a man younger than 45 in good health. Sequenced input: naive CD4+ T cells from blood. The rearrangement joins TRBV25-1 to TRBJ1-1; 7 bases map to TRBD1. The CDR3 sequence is CASSEGTVNTEAFF. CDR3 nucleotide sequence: TGTGCCAGCAGTGAAGGGACAGTGAACACTGAAGCTTTCTTT.